The 11 T cell receptor beta chains below all came from one sample that was sequenced in a study of T cell repertoires in cytomegalovirus infection. TCRdb re-called the reads through MiXCR, storing one row per CDR3 protein. The profile covers roughly 600,000 distinct CDR3 sequences, with approximately 24% appearing a single time and roughly 8% taken by the ten largest. The sequenced material came from CD8+ T cells from PBMCs. The source of these receptors is a human donor in good health (CMV status not recorded). Some clones in this sample may be carry-over from other donors' samples.

This chain joins TRBV7-9 and TRBJ2-2, with TRBD1 as a possible D gene (6 bases). V was trimmed by 1 base and J by 0 bases, leaving 9 bases between them. The germline V gene encodes CDR1 SEHNR and CDR2 FQNEAQ (reference sequence). The length of the CDR3 is 16 residues. The CDR3 DNA reads TGTGCCAGCAGCTTAGAGGGACATACGAACACCGGGGAGCTGTTTTTT. It encodes CASSLEGHTNTGELFF.

This clonotype showed up many times. The chain has TRBV28 and TRBJ2-1; tentative D call: TRBD1 (6 bases). The V and J ends lost 4 bases and 0 bases respectively, with 19 bases between them. CDR1 MDHEN and CDR2 SYDVKM come from the germline V gene. The CDR3 runs to 18 residues. CDR3 in amino acids: CASSSPSNRVLSYNEQFF. The DNA of the CDR3 is TGTGCCAGCAGTTCGCCGTCGAACAGGGTTCTCTCCTACAATGAGCAGTTCTTC.

This clonotype was seen a handful of times. The V and J genes are TRBV27 and TRBJ1-1; maybe TRBD1 (6 bases). This CDR3 spans 14 amino acids. CDR1 MNHEY and CDR2 SMNVEV come from the germline V gene (reference sequence). Trimming removed 4 bases from V and 5 bases from J, with 14 bases in between. Here the CDR3 reads CASSSNPGVTEAFF. The CDR3 nucleotides read TGTGCCAGCAGTTCCAACCCAGGGGTTACTGAAGCTTTCTTT.

This clonotype was seen a handful of times. The rearrangement joins TRBV20-1 to TRBJ1-2, with 9 bases lining up with TRBD1. The CDR3 is made up of 11 amino acids. The germline CDR1 and CDR2 sequences are DFQATT and SNEGSKA (reference sequence). The junction had 1 base not matched to a gene; V was cut back by 3 bases and J by 8 bases. CDR3 protein: CSASDRGGYTF. CDR3 nucleotides: TGCAGTGCTAGTGACAGGGGGGGCTACACCTTC.

This clonotype was counted only a few times. The chain joins TRBV20-1 to TRBJ2-7; 12 bases match TRBD2. The V gene's germline CDR1 is DFQATT and CDR2 SNEGSKA (reference sequence). CDR3 length: 13 amino acids. Trimming cost V 7 bases and J 3 bases; bases outside gene matches: 4. The CDR3 here is CSGTSGEVYEQYF. CDR3 coding DNA: TGCAGTGGGACTAGCGGGGAAGTCTACGAGCAGTACTTC.

This clonotype was counted only a few times. The J gene is TRBJ2-1, the V gene TRBV5-1; TRBD2 aligns across 8 bases. This CDR3 is built from 18 residues. V shed 0 bases, J shed 4 bases, and the junction held 12 bases outside the gene matches. The germline V gene encodes CDR1 SGHRS and CDR2 YFSETQ. CDR3 nucleotide sequence: TGCGCCAGCAGCTTGGCCGTAATTAGCGGGGTTCCTTACAATGAGCAGTTCTTC. Translated: CASSLAVISGVPYNEQFF.

This chain uses TRBV7-9 with TRBJ2-1; TRBD2 matches at 11 bases. The CDR3 runs 16 residues. Per germline, CDR1 SEHNR and CDR2 FQNEAQ (reference sequence). Germline trimming cut 5 bases from V and 8 bases from J; bases unmatched to any gene: 11. CDR3 sequence reads: CASSGSGGAGLDEQFF. In DNA form, the CDR3 reads TGTGCCAGCAGCGGTAGCGGGGGGGCCGGTTTAGATGAGCAGTTCTTC.

This clonotype was detected many times. The chain combines TRBV2 with TRBJ2-7; 7 bases are a match to TRBD2. Looked up from germline, CDR1 is SNHLY and CDR2 is FYNNEI. The V gene end was trimmed by 6 bases and the J gene end by 2 bases; junction bases not matched to a gene: 7. The CDR3 is made up of 14 amino acids. CDR3 in amino acids: CASRGRGEPYEQYF. CDR3 in DNA: TGTGCCAGCAGAGGACGGGGGGAGCCCTACGAGCAGTACTTC.

This clonotype was found many times. This chain links TRBV28 with TRBJ1-5, with 7 bases identical to TRBD1. The length of the CDR3 is 16 residues. The ends lost 5 bases at V and 6 bases at J; junction bases unmatched: 13. Germline CDR1 is MDHEN and CDR2 is SYDVKM. CDR3 amino acids: CASSLHRQGFSQPQHF. In DNA, the CDR3 is TGTGCCAGCAGTCTCCACAGACAGGGATTTAGTCAGCCCCAGCATTTT.

CDR3 nucleotides: TGTGCCAGCAGAATTTGGGGACAGGGGGAGACCCAGTACTTC. This gives the protein CASRIWGQGETQYF. The chain has TRBV28 and TRBJ2-5, with 10 bases fitting TRBD1. This CDR3 has 14 residues. Per germline, CDR1 MDHEN and CDR2 SYDVKM. J gave up 5 bases and V 6 bases, and 6 bases lay outside the gene matches.

This clonotype has ten or more counts. The chain links TRBV7-2 to TRBJ2-5; 8 bases line up with TRBD2. The V gene end was trimmed by 5 bases and the J gene end by 7 bases; junction bases not matched to a gene: 9. CDR3 length: 14 amino acids. Germline assignment: CDR1 SGHTA and CDR2 FQGNSA. The CDR3 sequence: CASSTEAGDPTQYF. CDR3 nucleotides: TGTGCCAGCAGCACGGAAGCGGGGGACCCGACCCAGTACTTC.